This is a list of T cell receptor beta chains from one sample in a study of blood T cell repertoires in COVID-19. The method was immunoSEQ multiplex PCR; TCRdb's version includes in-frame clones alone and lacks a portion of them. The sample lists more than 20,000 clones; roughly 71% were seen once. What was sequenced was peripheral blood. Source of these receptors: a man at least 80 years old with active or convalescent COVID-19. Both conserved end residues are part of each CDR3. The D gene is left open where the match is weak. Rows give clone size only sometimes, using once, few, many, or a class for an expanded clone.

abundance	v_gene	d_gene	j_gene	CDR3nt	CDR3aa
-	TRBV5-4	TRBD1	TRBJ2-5	TGTGCCAGCAGCTTTGGACAGGGCTTAGGCCAAGAGACCCAGTACTTC	CASSFGQGLGQETQYF
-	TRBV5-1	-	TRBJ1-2	TGCGCCAGCAGCCCCGGTGGGCAGGATGGCTACACCTTC	CASSPGGQDGYTF
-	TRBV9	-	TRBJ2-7	TGTGCCAGCAGCGTACTGGACAGTACCTACGAGCAGTACTTC	CASSVLDSTYEQYF
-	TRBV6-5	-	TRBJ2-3	TGTGCCAGCAGTTCCCGGCGGAGGGGCGGCACAGATACGCAGTATTTT	CASSSRRRGGTDTQYF
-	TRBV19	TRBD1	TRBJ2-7	TGTGCCAGTAGTATAGATTCCGGGACAGGGGGCTACGAGCAGTACTTC	CASSIDSGTGGYEQYF
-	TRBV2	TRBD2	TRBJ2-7	TGTGCCAGCTGGGGACTAGCGAAATACGAGCAGTACTTC	CASWGLAKYEQYF
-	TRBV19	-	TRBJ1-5	TGTGCCAGTAGTATAATTGAGGGAAACAATCAGCCCCAGCATTTT	CASSIIEGNNQPQHF
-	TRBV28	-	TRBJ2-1	TGTGCCAGCAGTTTAGCTCAGACCTACAATGAGCAGTTCTTC	CASSLAQTYNEQFF
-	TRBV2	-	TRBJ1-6	TGTGCCAGCAGTGAATTAACAAGTAATTCACCCCTCCACTTT	CASSELTSNSPLHF
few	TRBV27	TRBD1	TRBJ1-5	TGTGCCAGCAGGTCCCAGGGACAGGGGGCATCTTGGAATCAGCCCCAGCATTTT	CASRSQGQGASWNQPQHF
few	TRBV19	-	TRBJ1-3	TGTGCCAGTACCGATCGGGAGGTTGGAAACACCATATATTTT	CASTDREVGNTIYF
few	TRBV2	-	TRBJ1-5	TGTGCCAGCAGTGATTCCCAGGTTGGTCAGCCCCAGCATTTT	CASSDSQVGQPQHF
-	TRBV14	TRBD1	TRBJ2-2	TGTGCCAGCAGCGCTACAGGGGCCACGAACACCGGGGAGCTGTTTTTT	CASSATGATNTGELFF
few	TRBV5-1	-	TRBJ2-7	TGCGCCAGCAGCTTGGCCCCACAGACCTCCTACGAGCAGTACTTC	CASSLAPQTSYEQYF
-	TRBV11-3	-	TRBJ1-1	TGTGCCAGCAGCGACACACCCGACAGAGAAGCTTTCTTT	CASSDTPDREAFF
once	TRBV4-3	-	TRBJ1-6	TGCGCCAGCAGTAGGGGCCTCGATAATTCACCCCTCCACTTT	CASSRGLDNSPLHF
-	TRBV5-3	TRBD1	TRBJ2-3	TGTGCCAGAAGCTTGGACCTCGACAGGGGTTCACTCGATACGCAGTATTTT	CARSLDLDRGSLDTQYF
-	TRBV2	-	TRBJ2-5	TGTGCCAGCAGTAACGACAGGTGGGAGACCCAGTACTTC	CASSNDRWETQYF
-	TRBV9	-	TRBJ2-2	TGTGCCAGCAGCGTAGGGTTGCTTTGGACAGAAAACACCGGGGAGCTGTTTTTT	CASSVGLLWTENTGELFF
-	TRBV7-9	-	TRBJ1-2	TGTGCCAGCAGCTTAGGGCAGAACTATGGCTACACCTTC	CASSLGQNYGYTF